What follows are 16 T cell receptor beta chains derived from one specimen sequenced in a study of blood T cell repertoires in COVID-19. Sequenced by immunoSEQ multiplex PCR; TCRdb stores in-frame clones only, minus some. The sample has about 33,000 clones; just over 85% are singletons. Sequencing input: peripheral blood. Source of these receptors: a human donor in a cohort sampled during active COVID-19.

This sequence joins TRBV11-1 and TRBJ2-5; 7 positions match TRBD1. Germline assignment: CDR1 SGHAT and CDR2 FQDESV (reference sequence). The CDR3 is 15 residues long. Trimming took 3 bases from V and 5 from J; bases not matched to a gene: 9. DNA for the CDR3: TGTGCCAGCAGCTTTCCCGGGACAGCCTGGGAGACCCAGTACTTC. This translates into CASSFPGTAWETQYF.

The CDR3 DNA sequence: TGTGCCAGCAGCACTCAAGTGAACACTGAAGCTTTCTTT. Residues: CASSTQVNTEAFF. The V and J genes are TRBV9 and TRBJ1-1; D not certain. Germline-derived CDR1 and CDR2 are SGDLS and YYNGEE. The CDR3 contains 13 residues. Trimming took off 4 bases at V and 0 bases at J, with 7 bases between the two ends.

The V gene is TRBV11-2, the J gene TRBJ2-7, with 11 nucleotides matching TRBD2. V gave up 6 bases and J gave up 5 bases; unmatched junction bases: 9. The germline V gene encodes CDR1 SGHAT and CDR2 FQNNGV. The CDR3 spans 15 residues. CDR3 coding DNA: TGTGCCAGCAGTCCTAGCGGGAGGCAAGCGGACGAGCAGTACTTC. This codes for CASSPSGRQADEQYF.

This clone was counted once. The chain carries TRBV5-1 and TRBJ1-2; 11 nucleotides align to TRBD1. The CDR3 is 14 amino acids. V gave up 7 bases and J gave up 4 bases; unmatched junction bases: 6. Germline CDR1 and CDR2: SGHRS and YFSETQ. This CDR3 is CASGGQGDVYGYTF. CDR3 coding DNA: TGCGCCAGCGGGGGACAGGGGGATGTCTATGGCTACACCTTC. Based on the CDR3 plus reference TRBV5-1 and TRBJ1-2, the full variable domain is KAGVTQTPRYLIKTRGQQVTLSCSPISGHRSVSWYQQTPGQGLQFLFEYFSETQRNKGNFPGRFSGRQFSNSRSEMNVSTLELGDSALYLCASGGQGDVYGYTFGSGTRLTVV.

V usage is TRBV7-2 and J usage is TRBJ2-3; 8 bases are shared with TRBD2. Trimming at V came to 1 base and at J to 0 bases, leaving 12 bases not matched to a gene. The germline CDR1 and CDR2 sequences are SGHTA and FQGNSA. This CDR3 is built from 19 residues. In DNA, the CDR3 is TGTGCCAGCAGCTTAGGACTAGCGAGTATTCGAATGAGCACAGATACGCAGTATTTT. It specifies CASSLGLASIRMSTDTQYF. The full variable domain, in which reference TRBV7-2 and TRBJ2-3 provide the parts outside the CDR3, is GAGVSQSPSNKVTEKGKDVELRCDPISGHTALYWYRQSLGQGLEFLIYFQGNSAPDKSGLPSDRFSAERTGGSVSTLTIQRTQQEDSAVYLCASSLGLASIRMSTDTQYFGPGTRLTVL.

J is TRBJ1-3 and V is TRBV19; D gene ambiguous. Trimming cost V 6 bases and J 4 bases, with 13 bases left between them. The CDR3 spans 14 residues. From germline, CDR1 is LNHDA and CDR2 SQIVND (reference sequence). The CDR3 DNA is TGTGCCAGTAGCCAACCTACTCGAGGAAACACCATATATTTT. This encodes CASSQPTRGNTIYF. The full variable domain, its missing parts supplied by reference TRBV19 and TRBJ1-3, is DGGITQSPKYLFRKEGQNVTLSCEQNLNHDAMYWYRQDPGQGLRLIYYSQIVNDFQKGDIAEGYSVSREKKESFPLTVTSAQKNPTAFYLCASSQPTRGNTIYFGEGSWLTVV.

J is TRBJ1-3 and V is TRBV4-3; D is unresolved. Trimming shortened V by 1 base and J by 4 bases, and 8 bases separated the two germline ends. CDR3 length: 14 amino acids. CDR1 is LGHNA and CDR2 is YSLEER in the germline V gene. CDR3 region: CASSQVEGGNTIYF. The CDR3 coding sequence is TGCGCCAGCAGCCAAGTGGAGGGCGGAAACACCATATATTTT.

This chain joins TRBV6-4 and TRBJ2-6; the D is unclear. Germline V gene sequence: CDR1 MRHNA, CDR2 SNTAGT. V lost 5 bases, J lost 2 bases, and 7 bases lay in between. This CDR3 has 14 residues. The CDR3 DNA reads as TGTGCCAGCAGTCAGGAAGCTGGGGCCAACGTCCTGACTTTC. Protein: CASSQEAGANVLTF.

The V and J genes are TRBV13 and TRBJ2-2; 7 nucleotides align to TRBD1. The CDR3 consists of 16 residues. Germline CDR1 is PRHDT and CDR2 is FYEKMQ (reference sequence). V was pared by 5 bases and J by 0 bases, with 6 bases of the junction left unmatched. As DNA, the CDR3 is TGTGCCAGCAGCGTAAGACAGGGCCCGAACACCGGGGAGCTGTTTTTT. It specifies CASSVRQGPNTGELFF.

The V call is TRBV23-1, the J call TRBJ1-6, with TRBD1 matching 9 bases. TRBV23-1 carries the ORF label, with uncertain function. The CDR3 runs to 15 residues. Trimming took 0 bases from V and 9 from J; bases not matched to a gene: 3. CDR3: CASSQSVTGGSPLHF. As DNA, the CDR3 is TGCGCCAGCAGTCAATCCGTGACAGGGGGTTCACCCCTCCACTTT.

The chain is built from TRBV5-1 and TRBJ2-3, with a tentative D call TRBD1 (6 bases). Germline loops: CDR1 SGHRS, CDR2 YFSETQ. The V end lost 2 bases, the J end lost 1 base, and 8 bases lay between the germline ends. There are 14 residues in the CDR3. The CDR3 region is CASSFQGRTDTQYF. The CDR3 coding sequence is TGCGCCAGCAGCTTTCAGGGGCGCACAGATACGCAGTATTTT.

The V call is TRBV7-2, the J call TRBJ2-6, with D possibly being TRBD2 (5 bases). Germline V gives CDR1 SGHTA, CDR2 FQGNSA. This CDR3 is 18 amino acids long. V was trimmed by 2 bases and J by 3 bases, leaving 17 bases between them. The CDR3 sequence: CASSLPISGFGGANVLTF. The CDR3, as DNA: TGTGCCAGCAGCTTACCGATATCGGGATTCGGTGGGGCCAACGTCCTGACTTTC.

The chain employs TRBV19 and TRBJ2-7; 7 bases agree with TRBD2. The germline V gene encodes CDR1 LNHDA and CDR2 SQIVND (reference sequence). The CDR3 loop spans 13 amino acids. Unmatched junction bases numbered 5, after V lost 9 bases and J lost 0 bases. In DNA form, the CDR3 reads TGTGCCAGCCAGCGGACTAGCTCCTACGAGCAGTACTTC. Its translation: CASQRTSSYEQYF.

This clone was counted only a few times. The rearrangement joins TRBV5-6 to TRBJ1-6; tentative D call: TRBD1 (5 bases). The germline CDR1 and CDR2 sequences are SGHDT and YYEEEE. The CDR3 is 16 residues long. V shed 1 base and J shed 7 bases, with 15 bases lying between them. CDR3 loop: CASSLLGQGGNSPLHF. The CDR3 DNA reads TGTGCCAGCAGCTTGTTGGGGCAGGGTGGGAATTCACCCCTCCACTTT.

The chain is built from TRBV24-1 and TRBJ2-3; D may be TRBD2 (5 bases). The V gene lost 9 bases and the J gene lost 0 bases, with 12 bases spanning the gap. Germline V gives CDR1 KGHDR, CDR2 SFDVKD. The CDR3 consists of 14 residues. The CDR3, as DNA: TGTGCCACCCGGGGTGGCGGTAGCACAGATACGCAGTATTTT. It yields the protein CATRGGGSTDTQYF.

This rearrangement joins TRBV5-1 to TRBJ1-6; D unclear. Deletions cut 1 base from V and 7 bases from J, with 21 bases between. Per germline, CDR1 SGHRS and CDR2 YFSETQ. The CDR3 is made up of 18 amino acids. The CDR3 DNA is TGCGCCAGCAGCTTGCAGGAGTTAGGTGGGCAGCGGAATTCACCCCTCCACTTT. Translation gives CASSLQELGGQRNSPLHF. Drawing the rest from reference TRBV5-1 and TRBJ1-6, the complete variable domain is KAGVTQTPRYLIKTRGQQVTLSCSPISGHRSVSWYQQTPGQGLQFLFEYFSETQRNKGNFPGRFSGRQFSNSRSEMNVSTLELGDSALYLCASSLQELGGQRNSPLHFGNGTRLTVT.